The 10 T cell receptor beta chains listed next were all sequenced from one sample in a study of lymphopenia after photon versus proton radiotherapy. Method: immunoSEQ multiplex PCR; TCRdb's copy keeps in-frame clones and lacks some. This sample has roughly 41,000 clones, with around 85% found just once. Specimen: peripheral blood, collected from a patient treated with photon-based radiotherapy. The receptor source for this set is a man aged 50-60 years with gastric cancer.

The CDR3 nucleotides read TGTGCCAGCTCACCTTTTCAGGGGGCAGGATACAATGAGCAGTTCTTC. It translates to CASSPFQGAGYNEQFF. J is TRBJ2-1 and V is TRBV18, with 8 positions matching TRBD1. With V trimmed by 3 bases and J by 4 bases, 8 bases remained unmatched. The CDR3 loop spans 16 amino acids. CDR1 is KGHSH, CDR2 LQKENI, per germline.

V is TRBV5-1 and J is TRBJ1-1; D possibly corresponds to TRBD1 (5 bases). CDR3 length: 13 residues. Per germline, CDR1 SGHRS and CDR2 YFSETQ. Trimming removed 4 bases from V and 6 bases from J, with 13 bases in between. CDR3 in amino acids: CASSQGSGAEAFF. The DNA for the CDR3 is TGCGCCAGCAGCCAGGGCTCCGGCGCTGAAGCTTTCTTT.

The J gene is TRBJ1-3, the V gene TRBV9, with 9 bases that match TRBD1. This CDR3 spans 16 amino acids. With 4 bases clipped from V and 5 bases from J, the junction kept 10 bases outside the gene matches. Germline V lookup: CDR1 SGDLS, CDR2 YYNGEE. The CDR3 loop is CASSIRGTGNRNTIYF. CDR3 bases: TGTGCCAGCAGCATCAGGGGGACAGGGAACCGAAACACCATATATTTT.

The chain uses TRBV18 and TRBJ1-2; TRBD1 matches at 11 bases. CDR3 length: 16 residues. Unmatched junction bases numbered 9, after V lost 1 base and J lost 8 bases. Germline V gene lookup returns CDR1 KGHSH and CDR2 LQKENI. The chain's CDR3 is CASSPQIPGQGDGYTF. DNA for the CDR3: TGTGCCAGCTCACCACAAATACCGGGACAGGGGGACGGCTACACCTTC.

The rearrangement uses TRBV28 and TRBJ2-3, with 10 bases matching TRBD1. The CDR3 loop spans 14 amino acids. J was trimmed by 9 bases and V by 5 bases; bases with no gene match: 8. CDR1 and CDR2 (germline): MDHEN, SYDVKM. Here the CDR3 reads CASSRGDRGQTQYF. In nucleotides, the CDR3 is TGTGCCAGCAGTCGAGGGGACAGGGGTCAAACGCAGTATTTT.

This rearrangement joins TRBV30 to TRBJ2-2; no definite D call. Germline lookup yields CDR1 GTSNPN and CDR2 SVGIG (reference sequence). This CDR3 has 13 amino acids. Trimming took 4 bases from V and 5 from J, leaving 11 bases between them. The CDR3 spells CAWTVLQTGELFF. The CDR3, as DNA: TGTGCCTGGACGGTCCTACAGACCGGGGAGCTGTTTTTT.

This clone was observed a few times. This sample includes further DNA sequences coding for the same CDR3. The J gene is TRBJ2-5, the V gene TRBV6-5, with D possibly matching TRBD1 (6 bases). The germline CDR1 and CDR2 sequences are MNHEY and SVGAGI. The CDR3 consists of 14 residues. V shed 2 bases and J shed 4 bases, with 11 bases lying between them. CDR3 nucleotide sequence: TGTGCCAGCAGTTACCCTGGGGGCGGAGAGACCCAGTACTTC. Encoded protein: CASSYPGGGETQYF.

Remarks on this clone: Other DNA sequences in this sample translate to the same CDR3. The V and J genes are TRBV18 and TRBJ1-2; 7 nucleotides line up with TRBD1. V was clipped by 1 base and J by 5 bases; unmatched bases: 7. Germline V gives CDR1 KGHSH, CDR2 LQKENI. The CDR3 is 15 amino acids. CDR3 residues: CASSPLEGARYGYTF. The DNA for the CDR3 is TGTGCCAGCTCACCACTGGAGGGGGCGAGATATGGCTACACCTTC. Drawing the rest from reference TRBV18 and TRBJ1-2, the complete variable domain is NAGVMQNPRHLVRRRGQEARLRCSPMKGHSHVYWYRQLPEEGLKFMVYLQKENIIDESGMPKERFSAEFPKEGPSILRIQQVVRGDSAAYFCASSPLEGARYGYTFGSGTRLTVV.

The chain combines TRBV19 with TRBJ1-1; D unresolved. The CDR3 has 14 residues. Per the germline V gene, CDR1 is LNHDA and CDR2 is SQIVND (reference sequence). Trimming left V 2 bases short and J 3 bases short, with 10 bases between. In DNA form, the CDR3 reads TGTGCCAGTAGTATATCGGGTTCGGACACTGAAGCTTTCTTT. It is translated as CASSISGSDTEAFF. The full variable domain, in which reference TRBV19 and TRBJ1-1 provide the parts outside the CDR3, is DGGITQSPKYLFRKEGQNVTLSCEQNLNHDAMYWYRQDPGQGLRLIYYSQIVNDFQKGDIAEGYSVSREKKESFPLTVTSAQKNPTAFYLCASSISGSDTEAFFGQGTRLTVV.

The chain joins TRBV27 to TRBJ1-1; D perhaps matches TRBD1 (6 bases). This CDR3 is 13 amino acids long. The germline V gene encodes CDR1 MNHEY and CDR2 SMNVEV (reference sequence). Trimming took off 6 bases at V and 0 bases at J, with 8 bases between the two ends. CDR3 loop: CASRGQMNTEAFF. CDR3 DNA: TGTGCCAGCAGAGGACAGATGAACACTGAAGCTTTCTTT.